A selection of T cell receptor beta chains follows, all from one sample in a study of blood T cell repertoires in COVID-19. Profiling relied on immunoSEQ multiplex PCR, and the TCRdb table lists in-frame clones only, not all of them. The sample consists of some 200,000 clones, 85% to 90% of them appearing once. The sequenced sample was peripheral blood. The receptor set was obtained from a man between 35 and 55 years old with active or convalescent COVID-19. The CDR3 runs from the conserved cysteine through the conserved F or W. Each record gives: J gene, V gene, CDR3 protein.

TRBJ1-4,TRBV28,CASSIGTANEKLFF
TRBJ1-6,TRBV28,CASSPRQDPTNFDSPLHF
TRBJ1-2,TRBV24-1,CATSIGDRRGYTF
TRBJ2-7,TRBV2,CASTRTGGPYEQYF
TRBJ1-3,TRBV16,CASSPQVSGNTIYF
TRBJ1-6,TRBV7-3,CASSSTGYNSPLHF
TRBJ1-4,TRBV18,CASSPGPWATNEKLFF
TRBJ2-7,TRBV7-8,CASSLDQGPNPDYEQYF
TRBJ1-1,TRBV9,CASSVVNGGRYTEAFF
TRBJ2-7,TRBV16,CASSQIRGTGNEQYF
TRBJ1-3,TRBV19,CASSRTGDSGNTIYF
TRBJ2-7,TRBV7-3,CASSPGLSYEQYF
TRBJ1-2,TRBV12-3/TRBV12-4,CASWKGAEYGYTF
TRBJ1-6,TRBV28,CASSPGGYNSPLHF
TRBJ2-3,TRBV11-3,CASSLDSGLAGEVGTDTQYF
TRBJ2-5,TRBV3-1/TRBV3-2,CASSHRQVVTETQYF